This T cell receptor (beta chain) was documented in a study of tumor-infiltrating lymphocytes in glioblastoma multiforme. Three nested ARM-PCR rounds with V-beta and C-beta primers built TCRB libraries. Input was 0.4 to 0.55 ug total RNA, reverse-transcribed with a C-beta primer. From the multiplex PCR reads, TCRdb called clonotypes with MiXCR, one entry per CDR3 protein. The sample lists approximately 12,000 distinct CDR3 sequences, 66% occurring once. This clonotype was seen once. Its target is unknown. The length of the CDR3 is 16 residues. With V trimmed by 4 bases and J by 3 bases, 6 bases remained unmatched. Germline V gene lookup returns CDR1 ENHRY and CDR2 SYGVKD. Study results and limitations: Just one glioblastoma patient contributed to the TCR-mutation comparison.

Source material: brain tumor tissue. The chain uses TRBV10-3 and TRBJ2-3, with 11 bases aligning to TRBD1. The receptor comes from a male donor with glioblastoma. The CDR3 here is CAISGLGQGATDTQYF. The CDR3 bases are TGTGCCATCAGTGGACTCGGACAGGGGGCAACAGATACGCAGTATTTT.